This T cell receptor (beta chain) was identified in a study of beta chain features in type 1 diabetes. Every bit of the isolated RNA underwent reverse transcription, so sequencing read expressed TCRB transcripts. Using immunoSEQ multiplex PCR, the repertoire was profiled, and TCRdb retains in-frame clones only, with some absent. The sample yields some 350,000 clones, over 9% seen once. Populations obtained by sorting all exceeded 98% purity. A note on this clone: Its antigen is unidentified.

After removal of 3 bases from V and 5 bases from J, the junction contained 7 bases not matched to a gene. Germline CDR1 and CDR2: ENHRY and SYGVKD. The CDR3 sequence is 15 residues long. General study findings and limits: Relative to healthy donors, patients appeared to have naive, central memory and Treg TCRB repertoires that were more similar. In all four CD4+ subsets, TCRB CDR3 length was significantly, moderately reduced in type 1 diabetes.

The chain recombines TRBV10-3 with TRBJ2-5; 9 nucleotides line up with TRBD2. Sequenced input: central memory CD4+ T cells from blood. This TCR derives from a man younger than 40 with type 1 diabetes. The CDR3 DNA reads as TGTGCCATCAGTGAAGGCGGGAGGGCCGGGGAGACCCAGTACTTC. It translates to CAISEGGRAGETQYF.